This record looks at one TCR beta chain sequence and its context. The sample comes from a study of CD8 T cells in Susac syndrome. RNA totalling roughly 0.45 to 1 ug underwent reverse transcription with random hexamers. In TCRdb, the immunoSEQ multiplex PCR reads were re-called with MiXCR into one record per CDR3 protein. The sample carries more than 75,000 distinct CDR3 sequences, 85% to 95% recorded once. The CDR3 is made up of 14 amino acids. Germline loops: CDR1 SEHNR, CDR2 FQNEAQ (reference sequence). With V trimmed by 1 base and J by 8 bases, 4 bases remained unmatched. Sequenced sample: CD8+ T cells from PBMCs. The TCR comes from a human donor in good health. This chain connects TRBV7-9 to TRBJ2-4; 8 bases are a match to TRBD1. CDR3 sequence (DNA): TGTGCCAGCAGCTTAGGACAGGGGAAAGACATTCAGTACTTC. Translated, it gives CASSLGQGKDIQYF.